This T cell receptor beta chain was captured in a study of CD8+CD57+ T cells in acquired aplastic anemia. Study information: Sorted CD4+ and CD8+ cell DNA averaged roughly 3.2 ug. Some 10 million reads, on average, were obtained for CD4+ cells from healthy donors.

Germline-derived CDR1 and CDR2 are MNHEY and SVGAGI. With V trimmed by 2 bases and J by 6 bases, 2 bases remained unmatched. The CDR3 extends over 13 amino acids. Template material for TCR beta VDJ and CDR3 profiling consisted of genomic DNA. TCRdb reprocessed the reads with MiXCR, giving one entry per CDR3 protein. Altogether around 150,000 distinct CDR3 sequences are present, roughly 40% being singletons, with the ten largest covering 8.4%. This clonotype showed up many times. The sequencing input was sorted CD4+, CD8+, or CD8+CD57+ T cells (not recorded which) from PBMCs. This chain links TRBV6-5 with TRBJ1-2; 8 nucleotides agree with TRBD1. The TCR comes from a human donor in good health, serving as a control. CDR3 DNA sequence: TGTGCCAGCAGTTACCAGGGGGCCGATGGCTACACCTTC. Encoded protein: CASSYQGADGYTF.